This T cell receptor (beta chain) was captured in a study of T-cell reconstitution after alpha-beta-depleted transplantation in children. The length of the CDR3 is 15 residues. With 3 bases removed from V and 0 bases from J, the gap between germline ends came to 12 bases. The germline gives CDR1 MGHRA, CDR2 YSYEKL. This clonotype was picked up many times. Preparation of the TCRbeta library was carried out with unique molecular identifiers. TCRdb recomputed calls from the PCR reads with MiXCR, one row per CDR3 protein. The repertoire holds more than 250,000 distinct CDR3 sequences, with over 8% as singletons.

Specimen: PBMCs from the stem cell graft donor, collected from the stem cell graft. This TCR was recovered from a human donor who donated a stem cell graft to a child with SCID. The chain is built from TRBV4-1 and TRBJ2-7, with a possible D match to TRBD1 (6 bases). CDR3: CASSQGPGVSYEQYF. CDR3 in DNA: TGCGCCAGCAGCCAGGGTCCAGGGGTCTCCTACGAGCAGTACTTC.